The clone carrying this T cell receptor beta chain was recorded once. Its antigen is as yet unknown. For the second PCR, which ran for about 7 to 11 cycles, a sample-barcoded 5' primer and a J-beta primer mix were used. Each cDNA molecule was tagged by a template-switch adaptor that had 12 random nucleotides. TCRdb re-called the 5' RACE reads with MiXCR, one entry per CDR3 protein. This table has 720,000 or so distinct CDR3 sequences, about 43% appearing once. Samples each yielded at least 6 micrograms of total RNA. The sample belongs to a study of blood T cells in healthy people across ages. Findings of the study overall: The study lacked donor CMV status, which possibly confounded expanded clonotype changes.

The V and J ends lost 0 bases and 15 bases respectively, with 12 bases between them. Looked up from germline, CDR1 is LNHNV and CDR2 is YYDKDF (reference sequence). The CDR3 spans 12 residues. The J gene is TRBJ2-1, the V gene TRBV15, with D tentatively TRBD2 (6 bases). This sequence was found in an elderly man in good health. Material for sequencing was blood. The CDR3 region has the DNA TGTGCCACCAGCAGAGATACTAGCCCCAGGTTCTTC. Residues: CATSRDTSPRFF.